A single TCR beta chain is shown here with its context. The antigen is unknown. V was clipped by 5 bases and J by 2 bases; unmatched bases: 2. Germline V gene data show CDR1 as SGHTA and CDR2 as FQGNSA. This CDR3 is 13 amino acids long. This sample was included in a study of cytomegalovirus exposure and HLA in healthy donors. The study, taken as a whole, reports: According to reports, the classifier identified cytomegalovirus status with high specificity and sensitivity. As was reported, the HLA-A and HLA-B alleles of most subjects were accurately predicted from TCR beta sequences. The productive fraction for most TCR beta V segments was about 87% or about 30% in an earlier analysis.

Whereas donors were nominally healthy upon sampling, unrecorded immune exposures were probable. PCR involved 60 Vbeta and 13 Jbeta primers. The method was immunoSEQ multiplex PCR; TCRdb's version includes in-frame clones alone and lacks a portion of them. Of 110,000 to 150,000 clones detected, 60% to 85% appear once; the ten largest clones hold nearly 7%. Sequenced material: PBMCs. The V gene is TRBV7-2, the J gene TRBJ2-5; 7 positions agree with TRBD1. The TCR comes from a man aged 35 to 55 in good health and CMV-seropositive. CDR3: CASSGGQQETQYF. CDR3 coding DNA: TGTGCCAGCAGCGGGGGACAGCAAGAGACCCAGTACTTC.